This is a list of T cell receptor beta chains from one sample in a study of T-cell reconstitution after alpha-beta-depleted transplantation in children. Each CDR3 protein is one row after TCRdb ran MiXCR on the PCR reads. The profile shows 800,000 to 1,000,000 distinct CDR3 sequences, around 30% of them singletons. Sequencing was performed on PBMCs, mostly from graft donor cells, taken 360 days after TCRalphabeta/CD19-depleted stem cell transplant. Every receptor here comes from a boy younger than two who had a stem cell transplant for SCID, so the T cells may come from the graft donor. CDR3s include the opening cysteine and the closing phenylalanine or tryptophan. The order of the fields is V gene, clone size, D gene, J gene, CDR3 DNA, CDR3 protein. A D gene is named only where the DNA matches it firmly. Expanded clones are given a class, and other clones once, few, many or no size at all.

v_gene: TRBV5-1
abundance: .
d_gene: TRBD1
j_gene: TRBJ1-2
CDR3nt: TGCGCCAGCAGCACGACAGGGCCCTACGGCTACACCTTC
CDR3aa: CASSTTGPYGYTF

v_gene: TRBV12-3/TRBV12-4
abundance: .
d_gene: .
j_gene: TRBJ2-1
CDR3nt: TGTGCCAGCAGGACCTGGGGCGGGGGACAGAATGAGCAGTTCTTC
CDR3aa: CASRTWGGGQNEQFF

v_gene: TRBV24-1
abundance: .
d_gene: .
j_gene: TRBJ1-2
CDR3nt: TGTGCCATCAGTGATTACATAAACAGGGCGTCCTTCTATGGCTACACCTTC
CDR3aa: CAISDYINRASFYGYTF

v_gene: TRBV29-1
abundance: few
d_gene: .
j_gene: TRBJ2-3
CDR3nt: TGCAGCGTGGCGGGGGCATGGAGCACAGATACGCAGTATTTT
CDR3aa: CSVAGAWSTDTQYF

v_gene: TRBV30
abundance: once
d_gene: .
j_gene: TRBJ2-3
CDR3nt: TGTGCCTGGAGGCCTCCCAGGAGGCTCGGCACAGATACGCAGTATTTT
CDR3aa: CAWRPPRRLGTDTQYF

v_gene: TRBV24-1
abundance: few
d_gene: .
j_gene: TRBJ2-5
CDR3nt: TGTGCCACCAGTGATCCCCGGACAGTTCAAGAGACCCAGTACTTC
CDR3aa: CATSDPRTVQETQYF

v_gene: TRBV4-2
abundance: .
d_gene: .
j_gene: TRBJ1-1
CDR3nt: TGTGCCAGCAGACAGGAACAACTCACTGAAGCTTTCTTT
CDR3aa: CASRQEQLTEAFF

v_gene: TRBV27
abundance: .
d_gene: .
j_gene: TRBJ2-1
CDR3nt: TGTGCCAGCAGTTTCCAGTGGGGCAATGAGCAGTTCTTC
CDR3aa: CASSFQWGNEQFF

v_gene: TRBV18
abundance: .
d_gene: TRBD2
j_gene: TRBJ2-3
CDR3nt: TGTGCCAGCTCACCACTTCCTAGCGGACAAACCACAGATACGCAGTATTTT
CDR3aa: CASSPLPSGQTTDTQYF

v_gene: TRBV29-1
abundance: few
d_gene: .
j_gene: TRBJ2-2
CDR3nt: TGCAGCGTGATTTCGGGGAACACCGGGGAGCTGTTTTTT
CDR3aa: CSVISGNTGELFF

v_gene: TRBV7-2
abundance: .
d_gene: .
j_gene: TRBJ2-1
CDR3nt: TGTGCCAGCAGCCCGAATATGGGGGGGCCCTACAATGAGCAGTTCTTC
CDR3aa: CASSPNMGGPYNEQFF

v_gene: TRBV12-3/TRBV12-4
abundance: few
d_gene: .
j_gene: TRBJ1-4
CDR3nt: TGTGCCAGCAGTTTATCCCCCCTCATAGGGGAAAAACTGTTTTTT
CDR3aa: CASSLSPLIGEKLFF

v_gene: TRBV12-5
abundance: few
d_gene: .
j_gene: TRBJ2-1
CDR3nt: TGTGCTAGTGGCTCTCCAGGGCCCTACAATGAGCAGTTCTTC
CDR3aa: CASGSPGPYNEQFF

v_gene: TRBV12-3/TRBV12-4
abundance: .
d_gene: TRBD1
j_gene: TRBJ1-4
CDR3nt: TGTGCCAGCAGGCGACAGGGGGACCTTAATGAAAAACTGTTTTTT
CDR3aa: CASRRQGDLNEKLFF

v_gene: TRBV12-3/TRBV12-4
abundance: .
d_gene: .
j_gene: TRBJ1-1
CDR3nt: TGTGCCAGCAGTTTAGCGGCCCTCCCCTTCATGAACACTGAAGCTTTCTTT
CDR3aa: CASSLAALPFMNTEAFF

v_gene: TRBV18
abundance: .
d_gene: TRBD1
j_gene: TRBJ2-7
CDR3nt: TGTGCCAGCTCACATCAGACAGGGGGCCTCTACGAGCAGTACTTC
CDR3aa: CASSHQTGGLYEQYF

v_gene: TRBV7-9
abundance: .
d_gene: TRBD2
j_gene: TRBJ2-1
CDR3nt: TGTGCCAGCAGCTTAACGGCTAGCGGGCTCAATGAGCAGTTCTTC
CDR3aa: CASSLTASGLNEQFF

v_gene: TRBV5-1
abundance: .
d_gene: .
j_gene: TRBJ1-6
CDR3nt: TGCGCCAGCAGCACCAATTTTTTAAGTTCCTATAATTCACCCCTCCACTTT
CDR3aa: CASSTNFLSSYNSPLHF

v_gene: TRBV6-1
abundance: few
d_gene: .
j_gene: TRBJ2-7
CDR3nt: TGTGCCACCCGAGGTTCCGACAGCCTCTACGAGCAGTACTTC
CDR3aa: CATRGSDSLYEQYF

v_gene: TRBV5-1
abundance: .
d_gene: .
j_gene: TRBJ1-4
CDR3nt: TGCGCCAGCAGCTTGGGAACGACAGAAGAAAAACTGTTTTTT
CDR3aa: CASSLGTTEEKLFF

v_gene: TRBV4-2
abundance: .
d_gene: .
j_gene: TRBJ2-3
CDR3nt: TGTGCCAGCAGCCAAGCTAGCGCCCAAAACACAGATACGCAGTATTTT
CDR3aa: CASSQASAQNTDTQYF

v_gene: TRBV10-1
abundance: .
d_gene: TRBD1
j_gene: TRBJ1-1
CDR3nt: TGCGCCAGCAGTGAGTTCGGGACAGGGGCAGCTGAAGCTTTCTTT
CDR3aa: CASSEFGTGAAEAFF

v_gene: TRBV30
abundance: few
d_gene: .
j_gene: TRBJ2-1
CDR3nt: TGTGCCTGGAGCCTCCTGAGAGGGCCCTACAATGAGCAGTTCTTC
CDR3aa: CAWSLLRGPYNEQFF

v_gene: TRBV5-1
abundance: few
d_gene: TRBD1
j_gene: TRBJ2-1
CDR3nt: TGTGCCAGCTCACCGGGACAGGGGTTGTACAATGAGCAGTTCTTC
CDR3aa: CASSPGQGLYNEQFF

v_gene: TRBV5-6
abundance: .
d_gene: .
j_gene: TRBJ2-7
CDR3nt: TGTGCCAGCAGCCCTATGGGCGTAGCCTACGAGCAGTACTTC
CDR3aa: CASSPMGVAYEQYF

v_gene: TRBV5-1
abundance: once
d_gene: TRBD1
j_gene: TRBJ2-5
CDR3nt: TGCGCCAGCAGCTTGGAACAGGGGGTTATTGCAGAGACCCAGTACTTC
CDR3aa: CASSLEQGVIAETQYF

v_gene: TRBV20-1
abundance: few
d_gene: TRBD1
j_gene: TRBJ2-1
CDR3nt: TGCAGTGCTAGAGACCTACGGGACAGCTGGGGCAATGAGCAGTTCTTC
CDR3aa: CSARDLRDSWGNEQFF

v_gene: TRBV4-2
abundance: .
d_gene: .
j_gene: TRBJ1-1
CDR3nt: TGTGCCAGCAGCCAAAGGGGGATTCGGACAGCGATGAACACTGAAGCTTTCTTT
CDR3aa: CASSQRGIRTAMNTEAFF

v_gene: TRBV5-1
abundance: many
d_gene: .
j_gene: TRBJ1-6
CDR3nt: TGCGCCAGCAGCTTGGCGGGGCGTTTAGCGTTGCCCCTCCACTTT
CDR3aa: CASSLAGRLALPLHF

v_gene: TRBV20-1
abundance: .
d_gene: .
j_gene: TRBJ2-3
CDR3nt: TGCAGTGCTGAACACACAGATACGCAGTATTTT
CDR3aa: CSAEHTDTQYF

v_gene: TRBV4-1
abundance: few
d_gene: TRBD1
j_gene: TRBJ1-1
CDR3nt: TGCGCCAGCAGCCAAGGGACAGGTGCAGAAGCTTTCTTT
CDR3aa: CASSQGTGAEAFF

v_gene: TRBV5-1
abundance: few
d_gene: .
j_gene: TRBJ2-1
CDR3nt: TGCGCCTGTAGACAGGAAGGCAATGAGCAGTTCTTC
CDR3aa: CACRQEGNEQFF

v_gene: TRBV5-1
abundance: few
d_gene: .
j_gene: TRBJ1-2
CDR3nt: TGCGCCAGCAGCTCGTCCACAACTAACTATGGCTACACCTTC
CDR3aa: CASSSSTTNYGYTF

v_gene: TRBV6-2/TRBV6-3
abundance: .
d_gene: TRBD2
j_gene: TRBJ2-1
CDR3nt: TGTGCCAGCAGTTATTCTGTCGGGGGGGCCATCTCCTACAATGAGCAGTTCTTC
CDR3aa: CASSYSVGGAISYNEQFF

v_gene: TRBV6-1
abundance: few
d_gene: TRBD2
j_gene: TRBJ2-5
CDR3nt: TGTGCCAGCAGCCTTAGCGGGGGGGACGCGGAGACCCAGTACTTC
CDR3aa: CASSLSGGDAETQYF

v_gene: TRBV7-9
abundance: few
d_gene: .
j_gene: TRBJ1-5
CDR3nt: TGTGCCAGCAGCTTAAATTCGGGGACGGCCAATCAGCCCCAGCATTTT
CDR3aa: CASSLNSGTANQPQHF

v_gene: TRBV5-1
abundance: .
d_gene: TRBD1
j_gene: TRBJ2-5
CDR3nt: TGTGCCAGCAGCTTAAAGGGGGCCCAAGAGACCCAGTACTTC
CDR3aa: CASSLKGAQETQYF

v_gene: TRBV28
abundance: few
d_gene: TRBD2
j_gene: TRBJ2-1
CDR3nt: TGTGCCAGCGGACCCGGGACTAGCGGGAGATATGAGCAGTTCTTC
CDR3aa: CASGPGTSGRYEQFF

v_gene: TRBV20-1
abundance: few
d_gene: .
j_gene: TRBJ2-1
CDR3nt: TGCAGTGCTAGCGCCCAGACTGGAAATGAGCAGTTCTTC
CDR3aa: CSASAQTGNEQFF

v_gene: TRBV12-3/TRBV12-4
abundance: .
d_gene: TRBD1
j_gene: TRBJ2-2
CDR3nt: TGTGCCAGCAATCGTAGGGACAGGGCGAACACCGGGGAGCTGTTTTTT
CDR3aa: CASNRRDRANTGELFF

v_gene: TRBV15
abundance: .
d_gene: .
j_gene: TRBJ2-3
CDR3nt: TGTGCCACCAGCAGAGATCAGGCGCCAGATACGCAGTATTTT
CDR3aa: CATSRDQAPDTQYF

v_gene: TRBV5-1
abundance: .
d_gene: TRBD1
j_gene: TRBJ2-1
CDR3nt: TGCGCCAGCCGCGGAAGGGGGCACCCTCCTTTCCAGCAGTTCTTC
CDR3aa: CASRGRGHPPFQQFF

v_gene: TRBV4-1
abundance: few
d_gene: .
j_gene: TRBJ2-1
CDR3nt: TGCGCCAGCAGCCAAGGCCTAGTTGTACCCTACAATGAGCAGTTCTTC
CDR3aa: CASSQGLVVPYNEQFF

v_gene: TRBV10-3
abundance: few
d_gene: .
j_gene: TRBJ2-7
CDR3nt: TGTGCCGTGTCCGGGAGTCCCACCTACGAGCAGTACTTC
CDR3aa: CAVSGSPTYEQYF

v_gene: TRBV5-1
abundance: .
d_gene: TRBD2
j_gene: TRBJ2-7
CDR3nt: TGCGCCAGCAGGGCCGGACTAGCGGGGGGCTACTACGAGCAGTACTTC
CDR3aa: CASRAGLAGGYYEQYF

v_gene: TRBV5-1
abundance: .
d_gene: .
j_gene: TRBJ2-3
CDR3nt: TGCGCCAGCAGCTCGGCCGGACAGCCATCTAGCACAGATACGCAGTATTTT
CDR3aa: CASSSAGQPSSTDTQYF

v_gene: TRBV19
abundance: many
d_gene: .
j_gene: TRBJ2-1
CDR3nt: TGTGCCAGTAGTCTCATAGCGCCGAATGAGCAGTTCTTC
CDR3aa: CASSLIAPNEQFF

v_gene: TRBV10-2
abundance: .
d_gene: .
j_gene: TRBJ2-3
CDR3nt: TGCGCCAGCAGGGGCGTGGAAGGTACTAGCACAGATACGCAGTATTTT
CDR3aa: CASRGVEGTSTDTQYF

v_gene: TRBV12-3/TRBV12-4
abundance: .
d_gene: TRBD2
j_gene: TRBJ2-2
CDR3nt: TGTGCCAGCAGTTCCGGACTAGCGGGGGGGACCGGGGAGCTGTTTTTT
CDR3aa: CASSSGLAGGTGELFF

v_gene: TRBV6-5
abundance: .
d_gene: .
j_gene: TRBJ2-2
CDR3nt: TGTGCCAGCAGCCCGACAGTTATGAACACCGGGGAGCTGTTTTTT
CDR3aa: CASSPTVMNTGELFF